A single sample gave rise to the 20 T cell receptor beta chains below, sequenced in a study of blood T cell repertoires in COVID-19. The data were produced by immunoSEQ multiplex PCR, yet TCRdb's version contains in-frame clones alone and is incomplete. The sample lists roughly 330,000 clones; more than 75% were seen once. Source material: PBMCs or T cells enriched from blood (not recorded which). The receptors here all came from a woman younger than 45 who had recovered from COVID-19.

This clone was seen a single time. The chain has TRBV5-1 and TRBJ2-1; D uncertain. Trimming removed 4 bases from V and 5 bases from J, with 7 bases in between. Germline CDR1 and CDR2: SGHRS and YFSETQ. This CDR3 comprises 12 residues. In DNA form, the CDR3 reads TGCGCCAGCAGCCCCCCCAACAATGAGCAGTTCTTC. This translates into CASSPPNNEQFF.

The rearrangement joins TRBV27 to TRBJ1-2, with 7 bases fitting TRBD1. Germline trimming cut 5 bases from V and 5 bases from J; bases unmatched to any gene: 5. Germline V gene sequence: CDR1 MNHEY, CDR2 SMNVEV (reference sequence). This CDR3 has 13 amino acids. The CDR3 protein is CASSPPTGYGYTF. In DNA, the CDR3 is TGTGCCAGCAGTCCCCCGACAGGGTATGGCTACACCTTC.

The J gene is TRBJ1-2, the V gene TRBV7-9; D is uncertain. The CDR3 extends over 17 amino acids. CDR1 is SEHNR, CDR2 FQNEAQ, per germline (reference sequence). V was shortened by 3 bases and J by 6 bases, with 23 bases between the two germline ends. For the CDR3, the DNA is TGTGCCAGCAGCTTCCCCCACTGGGAGGTATTGCCCCATGGCTACACCTTC. Encoded protein: CASSFPHWEVLPHGYTF.

The rearrangement joins TRBV7-8 to TRBJ2-5, with 15 bases aligning to TRBD2. The CDR3 loop spans 17 amino acids. Trimming took 5 bases from V and 4 from J; bases not matched to a gene: 8. The germline V gene has CDR1 SGHVS and CDR2 FQNEAQ. In DNA form, the CDR3 reads TGTGCCAGCAGCCGAGGACTAGCGGGGGGGCACCGAGAGACCCAGTACTTC. Its protein product is CASSRGLAGGHRETQYF.

This rearrangement joins TRBV3-1 (or the pseudogene TRBV3-2) to TRBJ2-7, with 7 nucleotides matching TRBD2. Germline trimming cut 2 bases from V and 4 bases from J; bases unmatched to any gene: 8. The germline gives CDR1 LGHDT, CDR2 YNNKEL (reference sequence). The CDR3 is 15 residues long. CDR3 loop: CASSQRAGIRYEQYF. CDR3 DNA sequence: TGTGCCAGCAGCCAACGAGCGGGGATACGATACGAGCAGTACTTC.

The rearrangement joins TRBV7-8 to TRBJ2-5, with 10 bases matching TRBD2. Trimming cost V 5 bases and J 5 bases; bases outside gene matches: 11. This CDR3 is built from 16 residues. CDR1 and CDR2 from the germline V gene are SGHVS and FQNEAQ. The CDR3: CASSPLLAGSGETQYF. DNA of the CDR3: TGTGCCAGCAGCCCCCTACTAGCGGGGTCGGGGGAGACCCAGTACTTC.

V is TRBV6-5 and J is TRBJ1-2; 7 positions agree with TRBD1. Unmatched junction bases numbered 1, after V lost 5 bases and J lost 4 bases. There are 12 residues in the CDR3. CDR1 and CDR2 from the germline V gene are MNHEY and SVGAGI. The CDR3 bases are TGTGCCAGCAGTCGACAGGGCTATGGCTACACCTTC. This gives the protein CASSRQGYGYTF.

The V call is TRBV11-2, the J call TRBJ1-3, with D possibly matching TRBD1 (5 bases). Germline V gene lookup returns CDR1 SGHAT and CDR2 FQNNGV. Trimming removed 0 bases at V and 4 bases at J, with 7 bases between. The CDR3 totals 14 residues. The CDR3 loop reads CASSLESGGNTIYF. The CDR3 DNA reads TGTGCCAGCAGCTTAGAGTCAGGGGGAAACACCATATATTTT.

The chain recombines TRBV3-1 (or the pseudogene TRBV3-2) with TRBJ2-7, with D unclear. The V end lost 3 bases, the J end lost 7 bases, and 7 bases lay between the germline ends. Germline V CDR1 and CDR2: LGHDT, YNNKEL (reference sequence). CDR3 length: 11 amino acids. The CDR3 protein is CASSHTTEQYF. The CDR3 DNA sequence: TGTGCCAGCAGCCATACAACGGAGCAGTACTTC.

The DNA of the CDR3 is TGTGCCAGTAGTACCCGGGACAGGTCATTGAACACTGAAGCTTTCTTT. Encoded protein: CASSTRDRSLNTEAFF. The chain is built from TRBV19 and TRBJ1-1; TRBD1 agrees at 8 bases. V lost 4 bases and J lost 0; bases outside the gene matches: 7. The germline CDR1 and CDR2 sequences are LNHDA and SQIVND (reference sequence). The CDR3 has 16 amino acids.

The gene calls are TRBV21-1 and TRBJ1-5; TRBD1, as called in the table, went unchecked against the DNA. TRBV21-1 is given as a pseudogene. The CDR3 has 15 residues. The CDR3 coding sequence is TGTGCCAGCAGCAAAAGGGACAGGGTGAATCAGCCCCAGCATTTT. It translates to CASSKRDRVNQPQHF.

The CDR3 sequence: CASSPRQTSYEQYF. In DNA, the CDR3 is TGTGCCAGCAGCCCAAGACAGACCTCCTACGAGCAGTACTTC. This chain uses TRBV11-2 with TRBJ2-7; D might be TRBD1 (5 bases). This CDR3 has 14 amino acids. The germline V gene has CDR1 SGHAT and CDR2 FQNNGV. The germline V and J ends were trimmed by 5 bases and 0 bases, with 11 bases remaining between them.

This clone turned up a few times. The V call is TRBV9, the J call TRBJ1-2; 12 nucleotides align to TRBD1. This CDR3 region has 14 residues. CDR1 and CDR2 from the germline V gene are SGDLS and YYNGEE. With V trimmed by 4 bases and J by 7 bases, 5 bases remained unmatched. The CDR3 DNA follows: TGTGCCAGCAGCCCATGGGACAGGGGGCTTGGCTACACCTTC. Its protein product is CASSPWDRGLGYTF.

This chain links TRBV19 with TRBJ1-2, with D possibly TRBD1 on 5 matching bases. V lost 4 bases and J 8 bases, leaving 23 bases between the germline ends. Germline V gene data show CDR1 as LNHDA and CDR2 as SQIVND (reference sequence). This CDR3 is 16 amino acids long. The CDR3 DNA reads as TGTGCCAGTAGTACCCTGCTCCTAGGGGCCTTTTGGGGCTACACCTTC. Encoded protein: CASSTLLLGAFWGYTF.

V gene TRBV18 combines with J gene TRBJ2-5; no definite D call. V lost 5 bases to trimming and J lost 4 bases, with 8 bases between them. The CDR3 length is 12 residues. CDR1 KGHSH and CDR2 LQKENI come from the germline V gene. The CDR3 spells CASSETRETQYF. In DNA, the CDR3 is TGTGCCAGCTCAGAAACGAGAGAGACCCAGTACTTC.

The chain employs TRBV14 and TRBJ2-5; 9 bases line up with TRBD2. CDR1 is SGHDN, CDR2 FVKESK, per germline. Unmatched junction bases numbered 4, after V lost 3 bases and J lost 5 bases. This CDR3 contains 14 residues. The CDR3 nucleotides are TGTGCCAGCAGCCAGGGACTAGCTTTCGAGACCCAGTACTTC. This gives the protein CASSQGLAFETQYF.

This clone was seen only once. The chain uses TRBV5-1 and TRBJ1-6; D is possibly TRBD1 (6 bases). The germline V gene has CDR1 SGHRS and CDR2 YFSETQ. The CDR3 totals 15 residues. V lost 4 bases and J 14 bases, leaving 22 bases between the germline ends. The CDR3 region has the DNA TGCGCCAGCAGCGACGTAAGAGGGGCCGGGACATCCCTCCACTTT. Its protein product is CASSDVRGAGTSLHF.

This chain connects TRBV27 to TRBJ1-5; D is perhaps TRBD1 (5 bases). The ends were cut back, 5 bases at V and 3 bases at J, with 14 bases in the middle. The CDR3 spans 15 residues. The V gene's germline CDR1 is MNHEY and CDR2 SMNVEV (reference sequence). The CDR3 sequence: CASSTATAYNQPQHF. The CDR3 region has the DNA TGTGCCAGCAGTACCGCGACAGCTTACAATCAGCCCCAGCATTTT.

The gene calls are TRBV5-6 and TRBJ2-5; the match to TRBD1 covers 11 bases. Germline CDR1 is SGHDT and CDR2 is YYEEEE. Trimming at V came to 4 bases and at J to 4 bases, leaving 6 bases not matched to a gene. This CDR3 has 15 amino acids. CDR3 in DNA: TGTGCCAGCAGCACCTGGACAGGGGGCGGAGAGACCCAGTACTTC. It encodes CASSTWTGGGETQYF. Combining the CDR3 with reference TRBV5-6 and TRBJ2-5 gives the whole variable domain DAGVTQSPTHLIKTRGQQVTLRCSPKSGHDTVSWYQQALGQGPQFIFQYYEEEERQRGNFPDRFSGHQFPNYSSELNVNALLLGDSALYLCASSTWTGGGETQYFGPGTRLLVL.

This sequence joins TRBV9 and TRBJ2-1, with D uncertain. The germline gives CDR1 SGDLS, CDR2 YYNGEE. CDR3 length: 13 amino acids. The V gene lost 0 bases and the J gene lost 10 bases, with 11 bases spanning the gap. The CDR3 sequence: CASSVAYSREQFF. Written as DNA, the CDR3 is TGTGCCAGCAGCGTAGCTTATTCACGGGAGCAGTTCTTC.